Below, 21 T cell receptor beta chains from the same sample are listed, as sequenced in a study of blood T cell repertoires in COVID-19. The protocol was immunoSEQ multiplex PCR, while the TCRdb copy is restricted to in-frame clones and leaves out a portion. The table lists just over 250,000 clones, roughly 90% of them singletons. The sequenced sample was peripheral blood. The origin of the receptors is a man aged 55-75 years who had recovered from COVID-19.

The genes are TRBV4-1 and TRBJ2-5, with 11 bases matching TRBD2. This CDR3 contains 16 residues. Germline V lookup: CDR1 MGHRA, CDR2 YSYEKL. V shed 0 bases and J 5 bases; nucleotides not matched to a gene: 5. CDR3 bases: TGCGCCAGCAGCCAAGATATAGCGGGGGGGCTGGAGACCCAGTACTTC. This sequence encodes CASSQDIAGGLETQYF.

This sequence joins TRBV29-1 and TRBJ1-1; perhaps TRBD1 as D (6 bases). The V end lost 2 bases, the J end lost 3 bases, and 10 bases lay between the germline ends. CDR1 SQVTM and CDR2 ANQGSEA come from the germline V gene. This CDR3 region has 13 residues. CDR3 region: CSVEPKGDTEAFF. The CDR3 DNA is TGCAGCGTTGAACCCAAGGGGGACACTGAAGCTTTCTTT. The full variable domain, completed using reference TRBV29-1 and TRBJ1-1, is SAVISQKPSRDICQRGTSLTIQCQVDSQVTMMFWYRQQPGQSLTLIATANQGSEATYESGFVIDKFPISRPNLTFSTLTVSNMSPEDSSIYLCSVEPKGDTEAFFGQGTRLTVV.

This sequence joins TRBV7-9 and TRBJ2-5; D is possibly TRBD1 (6 bases). Trimming stripped 1 base from V and 5 bases from J, with 17 bases between. Looked up from germline, CDR1 is SEHNR and CDR2 is FQNEAQ (reference sequence). The CDR3 is made up of 16 amino acids. This CDR3 reads CASSLVRDRFGETQYF. The CDR3 bases are TGTGCCAGCAGCTTAGTTAGAGACAGGTTCGGCGAGACCCAGTACTTC.

The chain recombines TRBV18 with TRBJ1-2, with D tentatively TRBD1 (5 bases). Per germline, CDR1 KGHSH and CDR2 LQKENI. The CDR3 consists of 12 residues. V lost 5 bases and J lost 3, with 7 bases in between. CDR3 bases: TGTGCCAGCTCAAGGGGCGACTATGGCTACACCTTC. It specifies CASSRGDYGYTF.

This chain uses TRBV29-1 with TRBJ2-1; D possibly corresponds to TRBD2 (6 bases). The V end was cut by 0 bases, the J end by 5 bases, with 11 bases between. Per germline, CDR1 SQVTM and CDR2 ANQGSEA. CDR3 length: 14 residues. CDR3 bases: TGCAGCGTTGAAGAGACGGGACTGCACAATGAGCAGTTCTTC. Translated, it gives CSVEETGLHNEQFF.

This clone has a single count. The chain employs TRBV7-6 and TRBJ2-1; unclear D gene. CDR1 is SGHVS, CDR2 FNYEAQ, per germline. The V gene lost 3 bases and the J gene lost 0 bases, with 15 bases spanning the gap. The CDR3 sequence is 17 residues long. DNA of the CDR3: TGTGCCAGCAGCTTTTTAACCGGGTCTAGCTCCTACAATGAGCAGTTCTTC. Its protein is CASSFLTGSSSYNEQFF. The full variable domain, rest sourced from reference TRBV7-6 and TRBJ2-1, is GAGVSQSPRYKVTKRGQDVALRCDPISGHVSLYWYRQALGQGPEFLTYFNYEAQQDKSGLPNDRFSAERPEGSISTLTIQRTEQRDSAMYRCASSFLTGSSSYNEQFFGPGTRLTVL.

The rearrangement uses TRBV11-2 and TRBJ2-7; D gene ambiguous. V was shortened by 0 bases and J by 0 bases, with 12 bases between the two germline ends. Germline lookup yields CDR1 SGHAT and CDR2 FQNNGV. This CDR3 spans 16 amino acids. The CDR3 loop reads CASSLDSGSSSYEQYF. The CDR3 DNA sequence: TGTGCCAGCAGCTTAGATTCCGGGTCGAGCTCCTACGAGCAGTACTTC.

The rearrangement uses TRBV5-5 and TRBJ2-5, with D tentatively TRBD1 (7 bases). V dropped 0 bases and J dropped 5 bases, with 20 bases sitting between them. Germline V CDR1 and CDR2: SGHKS, YYEKEE (reference sequence). This CDR3 is 17 amino acids long. CDR3 in DNA: TGTGCCAGCAGCTTGGGGGACTGGGGCAGGGGGTTTGAGACCCAGTACTTC. Amino acids: CASSLGDWGRGFETQYF. Complete variable domain (other parts from reference TRBV5-5 and TRBJ2-5): DAGVTQSPTHLIKTRGQQVTLRCSPISGHKSVSWYQQVLGQGPQFIFQYYEKEERGRGNFPDRFSARQFPNYSSELNVNALLLGDSALYLCASSLGDWGRGFETQYFGPGTRLLVL.

The rearrangement uses TRBV7-3 and TRBJ2-1, with TRBD1 matching 7 bases. Germline CDR1 reads SGHTA; CDR2 reads FQGTGA. Unmatched junction bases numbered 15, after V lost 3 bases and J lost 4 bases. CDR3 length equals 18 residues. The CDR3 nucleotides read TGTGCCAGCAGCTTTCAGCCCATAGGGGGACAGTTTTACAATGAGCAGTTCTTC. It yields the protein CASSFQPIGGQFYNEQFF. The full variable domain, its missing parts supplied by reference TRBV7-3 and TRBJ2-1, is GAGVSQTPSNKVTEKGKYVELRCDPISGHTALYWYRQSLGQGPEFLIYFQGTGAADDSGLPNDRFFAVRPEGSVSTLKIQRTERGDSAVYLCASSFQPIGGQFYNEQFFGPGTRLTVL.

V usage is TRBV27 and J usage is TRBJ2-2; D uncertain. The CDR3 is made up of 13 amino acids. The V end lost 8 bases, the J end lost 6 bases, and 13 bases lay between the germline ends. The germline CDR1 and CDR2 sequences are MNHEY and SMNVEV (reference sequence). CDR3 region: CASCGNAAGELFF. The DNA for the CDR3 is TGTGCCAGCTGCGGTAACGCGGCCGGGGAGCTGTTTTTT.

This chain uses TRBV10-2 with TRBJ2-3; 9 nucleotides match TRBD1. The CDR3 totals 15 residues. Germline lookup yields CDR1 WSHSY and CDR2 SAAADI. The junction had 12 bases not matched to a gene; V was cut back by 8 bases and J by 6 bases. The CDR3 DNA sequence: TGCGCCAGCGAGAAGAGGACAGGGGCGCAGGATACGCAGTATTTT. This translates into CASEKRTGAQDTQYF.

The chain has TRBV2 and TRBJ1-4, with D perhaps matching TRBD1 (5 bases). Trimming removed 6 bases at V and 12 bases at J, with 20 bases between. CDR1 is SNHLY, CDR2 FYNNEI, per germline. The CDR3 totals 14 residues. The CDR3 coding sequence is TGTGCCAGCAGACCTAGCGGGGGGAAGGAGGAACTGTTTTTT. It specifies CASRPSGGKEELFF.

On this clone: Germline is not matched at one junction end, which may reflect a read error. The chain couples TRBV7-3 to TRBJ2-1; 7 positions agree with TRBD1. Germline assignment: CDR1 SGHTA and CDR2 FQGTGA. The CDR3 is 13 residues long. The DNA of the CDR3 is TGTGCCAGCAGCTTAACTGGTGACAGGGTAAAGATCTTC. Its translation: CASSLTGDRVKIF. The full variable domain, completed using reference TRBV7-3 and TRBJ2-1, is GAGVSQTPSNKVTEKGKYVELRCDPISGHTALYWYRQSLGQGPEFLIYFQGTGAADDSGLPNDRFFAVRPEGSVSTLKIQRTERGDSAVYLCASSLTGDRVKIFGPGTRLTVL.

The chain recombines TRBV19 with TRBJ1-1; TRBD1 is a possible D gene (5 bases). Trimming removed 2 bases at V and 5 bases at J, with 18 bases between. CDR1 LNHDA and CDR2 SQIVND come from the germline V gene (reference sequence). The CDR3 is made up of 16 amino acids. CDR3 loop: CASSITWRGRGTEAFF. The CDR3 DNA reads as TGTGCCAGTAGTATAACCTGGAGGGGAAGGGGTACTGAAGCTTTCTTT. The full variable domain, in which reference TRBV19 and TRBJ1-1 provide the parts outside the CDR3, is DGGITQSPKYLFRKEGQNVTLSCEQNLNHDAMYWYRQDPGQGLRLIYYSQIVNDFQKGDIAEGYSVSREKKESFPLTVTSAQKNPTAFYLCASSITWRGRGTEAFFGQGTRLTVV.

The chain is built from TRBV6-5 and TRBJ2-1; 8 nucleotides align to TRBD1. From germline, CDR1 is MNHEY and CDR2 SVGAGI. J gave up 3 bases and V 2 bases, and 6 bases lay outside the gene matches. The CDR3 is made up of 16 amino acids. The CDR3 region has the DNA TGTGCCAGCAGTTACCAACGCGGACAGGGCTACAATGAGCAGTTCTTC. Translating gives CASSYQRGQGYNEQFF.

The chain carries TRBV7-8 and TRBJ2-5; perhaps TRBD2 as D (7 bases). Germline CDR1 and CDR2: SGHVS and FQNEAQ. This CDR3 region has 15 residues. The V gene lost 4 bases and the J gene lost 5 bases, with 17 bases spanning the gap. The CDR3 reads CASSSVGAGGETQYF. CDR3 sequence (DNA): TGTGCCAGCAGCTCCGTGGGGGCCGGGGGGGAGACCCAGTACTTC.

The rearrangement links TRBV3-1 (or the pseudogene TRBV3-2) to TRBJ2-3; possibly TRBD2 for D (6 bases). V shed 4 bases and J shed 0 bases, with 20 bases lying between them. CDR3 size: 18 residues. CDR1 and CDR2 from the germline V gene are LGHDT and YNNKEL (reference sequence). CDR3: CASSPILVVGTSTDTQYF. CDR3 bases: TGTGCCAGCAGCCCCATCTTAGTGGTGGGGACTAGCACAGATACGCAGTATTTT.

The chain couples TRBV7-2 to TRBJ1-2; TRBD1 aligns across 7 bases. From germline, CDR1 is SGHTA and CDR2 FQGNSA. This CDR3 is 14 amino acids long. With 3 bases clipped from V and 8 bases from J, the junction kept 9 bases outside the gene matches. The DNA of the CDR3 is TGTGCCAGCAGCTTCCAACAGGGGCCGGGCGGCTACACCTTC. It is translated as CASSFQQGPGGYTF.

The chain couples TRBV12-2 to TRBJ1-2; the D call in the table, TRBD1, was not verified against the DNA. TRBV12-2 is shown as a pseudogene. The CDR3 is 10 amino acids. The CDR3 sequence: CASRLRGEFF. The CDR3 bases are TGTGCAAGTCGCTTAAGGGGCGAGTTCTTC.

V gene TRBV5-1 combines with J gene TRBJ2-3; the D gene is possibly TRBD2 (6 bases). The germline V gene has CDR1 SGHRS and CDR2 YFSETQ. The germline V and J ends were trimmed by 4 bases and 7 bases, with 16 bases remaining between them. There are 14 residues in the CDR3. The CDR3 is CASSRDSSTYTQYF. CDR3 coding DNA: TGCGCCAGCAGCCGGGACTCCTCGACATATACGCAGTATTTT.

CDR3 sequence (DNA): TGCGCCAGCAGCCTGCAGGGTAAGGGTCCTAATGAGCAGTTCTTC. It codes for CASSLQGKGPNEQFF. The chain combines TRBV5-1 with TRBJ2-1, with D perhaps TRBD1 (5 bases). This CDR3 is built from 15 residues. Per the germline V gene, CDR1 is SGHRS and CDR2 is YFSETQ. Trimming removed 4 bases from V and 7 bases from J, with 18 bases in between.